This T cell receptor (beta chain) emerged from a study of cytomegalovirus exposure and HLA in healthy donors (dated by TCRdb to 2017 to 2019). Concerning the study at large: An earlier analysis of approximately 590 of the donors reported 250 to 300 Gb of sequence data and around 120 million unique TCR beta sequences from about 200 million T cells. An early release that covered several hundred HLA-typed donors contained around 300 gigabases of sequencing data and 70 million to 100 million unique TCR sequences. Of the 300 to 450 genotyped donors, roughly 80% were placed in the genetic ancestry cluster associated with self-reported Caucasian donors. The study aimed to test whether signatures of past pathogen exposure could be identified by cataloging public T cell receptors. The T cell repertoires of 700 or so subjects were profiled by immunosequencing and related to cytomegalovirus serostatus. Along with the approximately 700-subject first cohort, a separate validation cohort of more than 90 different subjects was used. To predict cytomegalovirus infection status, the study brought together high-throughput TCR immunosequencing, statistical association of individual TCRs with disease status, and machine learning. A later analysis re-examined previously published TCR beta repertoires from roughly 650 donors and added high-resolution HLA genotyping to investigate patterns of TCR occurrence. In the later analysis, no new phenotypic data were used to find candidate immune exposures; instead, reliance was placed on TCR beta sequences and their occurrence across donors. To decide whether each TCR beta V gene segment behaved as functional or pseudogenic, an earlier analysis of some 540 of the donors relied on high-throughput TCR beta sequencing. Donor age, sex, ethnicity and CMV serostatus were compiled alongside the repertoire data. A later genetic analysis used genome-wide SNP genotypes for about 65% of the roughly 670 donors, treating that subset as a discovery cohort. Every repertoire in the discovery cohort had been generated on one and the same sequencing platform. HLA typing covered class I and class II loci at four-digit resolution. Typing coverage differed by locus: A, B, C, DRB1 and DQB1 were typed in roughly 620-630 donors, DQA1 in about 560, DPA1 in 606, and DPB1 in 400 to 480. About five DR-DQ haplotypes were treated as single units for association and clustering because of strong linkage in the cohort. Among 398 genotyped donors of the cohort, an average of 235,054 unique TCR beta nucleotide sequences were sequenced per donor, roughly 18% of them non-productive.

Here is what the overall study found, with its caveats: In a later analysis, TCR association rates were found to vary across HLA loci, with the most associated TCRs seen for DRB1 alleles and the fewest for HLA-C alleles. A further reported finding was that TCR beta sequences accurately predicted the HLA-A and HLA-B alleles for most subjects in the first cohort. In vitro tests confirmed that a few of the cytomegalovirus-associated TCR beta chains recognize cytomegalovirus antigens. The 87-base-pair reads could not distinguish some IMGT-functional V segments, including TRBV6-2 and TRBV6-3, so those segments were excluded. A cluster of highly shared sequence variants was judged likely to represent a technical artifact of the sequencing pipeline. In a later analysis, several top co-occurrence clusters were reported to appear linked to parvovirus B19, influenza, CMV and Epstein-Barr virus. When HLA alleles, especially DR and DQ, strongly co-occurred, TCR associations were difficult to assign to individual alleles. Most CMV-associated TCR beta chains appeared to be HLA-restricted in a later analysis, and the HLA associations seemed to be driven largely by CMV exposure. The authors suggested that the approach could potentially be generalized to other disease states and immunological phenotypes. Roughly uniform sequencing depth across donors was assumed in presence/absence analyses, although this assumption may not hold. V-gene and J-gene trimming of TCR beta chains was associated with a missense DCLRE1C variant in a later genetic analysis, and the association was replicated in an independent cohort. Linkage disequilibrium might explain the correlated functional status among segregating V segments, but an unknown experimental factor could not be ruled out. While some public TCRs were present in many individuals, most TCR sequences turned up only very rarely across donors. The cohort was sequenced for TCR beta chains only, and without alpha or paired-chain data the features that could be detected were limited. In a later analysis, HLA-associated TCR beta chains showed more clonal expansion and lower generation probabilities than non-associated chains that were equally common. In the study, 150 to 200 TCR beta chains were listed as associated with cytomegalovirus. In an earlier analysis of some 500 of the donors, most TCR beta V segments were observed in productive rearrangements about 90% or about 30% of the time, broadly matching IMGT annotations. Cytomegalovirus status was reported to be diagnosed by the classifier with high specificity and sensitivity in both the original and validation cohorts. The only immune exposure information available for the cohort was CMV serostatus. Because HLA typing was unavailable for some donors at each locus, only the typed subset was used in association tests. At a false discovery rate of 0.05, a later analysis linked 15,000 to 20,000 TCR beta sequences to specific HLA alleles. Approximately 18 rarely observed V segments, including chromosome 9 orphons, were excluded from the earlier analysis of several hundred of the donors because counts were too low. A later genetic analysis reported fewer N-insertions in productive TCRs among donors in an Asian-associated ancestry cluster than the roughly 700-donor mean.

With respect to this clone: What antigen it recognizes has not been identified. No much larger clonotype is one base removed from it; base qualities were not supplied.

The library came from the immunoSEQ multiplex PCR assay. The multiplex PCR relied on a mix of 60 forward primers for TCR Vbeta segments and 13 reverse primers for TCR Jbeta segments. The CDR3 region of rearranged TCR beta genes was amplified from genomic DNA with a multiplex PCR assay. Amplified TCR beta libraries were sequenced as 87-base-pair reads on the Illumina HiSeq System. The original methods were these. A later analysis tallied 75 million to 85 million unique TCR beta chains across the 660 or so repertoires, and around 10 million of those chains were shared by two or more donors. A nearest-neighbor algorithm error-corrected the raw reads and collapsed the reads into unique sequences, merging closely related sequences to remove PCR and sequencing errors. CDR3 sequences were aligned to IMGT reference sequences to assign V, D and J gene segments. Each retained sequence needed at least a six-nucleotide match to both a V gene segment and a J gene segment. A rearrangement counted as productive if the CDR3 had no stop codons and remained in frame with V and J, and every other rearrangement counted as non-productive. CDR3 was defined according to IMGT convention as the region running from the second conserved V-encoded cysteine to the conserved J-encoded phenylalanine. The earlier analysis of about 610 of the donors excluded any sequence lacking an unambiguous match to a single V gene segment. An earlier analysis of a few hundred of the donors called V segments functional above 56.7% productive rearrangements and segregating when the between-donor standard deviation exceeded 5%. A statistical classification framework was built for diagnosing cytomegalovirus status from the catalog of TCR beta chain sequences. In a later analysis, TCR nucleotide sequences were compared against IMGT/GENE-DB human TR gene sequences so that V and J genes could be assigned. A later analysis assigned CDR3 sequences and most-parsimonious VDJ recombination scenarios with the TCRdist pipeline. In a later analysis, each TCR beta chain was defined by its CDR3 amino acid sequence together with its V-gene family, and reads lacking a unique V-gene family were excluded. In a later analysis, nearly 600 highly shared, low-generation-probability nucleotide sequences were removed to address suspected cross-contamination and a sequencing artifact. In a later analysis, a clonal expansion index was calculated for each public chain from normalized within-repertoire ranks of inferred template counts. A later analysis computed generation probabilities with a VDJ recombination model fitted to out-of-frame rearrangements, and checked the results against IGoR. Hypergeometric tests were used in a later analysis to score TCR-TCR, TCR-HLA and TCR-CMV co-occurrence, with a repertoire-size bias correction applied to the TCR pairs. A later analysis estimated false discovery rates by permuting HLA or CMV assignments 20 times. A later analysis grouped co-occurring TCRs with DBSCAN, adding TCRdist sequence similarity when clustering within HLA-allele-positive subsets. Repertoires with fewer than 30,000 or more than 120,000 public chains, plus five repertoires with anomalous nucleotide sharing, were excluded from co-occurrence clustering. In TCRdb, the immuneACCESS table is reduced to in-frame sequences with V and J assigned. These tables do not hold every clone; where another copy was compared, an unresolved V gene accounts for under half, and the others remain unexplained. The D gene and trimming were derived from the DNA, and the V and J assignments and clone size from that table. The table for this sample lists under 200,000 clones; about 62% of them were counted only once. Together, the top ten hold around 2.9% of the sample.

The cohort was made up of around 720 healthy bone marrow donors. All cohort members were sampled while nominally healthy, although unrecorded immune exposures were likely present. The donor tested CMV seronegative and was one of the 352 seronegative cohort members. A peripheral blood sample was provided by each donor, and peripheral blood mononuclear cells were used for TCR beta sequencing. Genomic DNA was extracted from the blood cell samples with the Qiagen DNeasy Blood Extraction Kit. The CDR3 holds 18 amino acids from the cysteine to the phenylalanine. Just the 54-base CDR3 DNA is kept, in frame starting at base 1. The germline V gene sets CDR1 to SGHTA and CDR2 to FQGNSA. At the junction V is shortened by 0 bases and J by 3 bases; bases outside the gene matches: 12.

Sequenced input: PBMCs. The V gene is TRBV7-2 and the J gene is TRBJ2-3; TRBD2 fits 7 bases in the junction. The sequence was obtained from a man in his forties in good health and CMV-seronegative. The sequence in DNA is TGTGCCAGCAGCTTAGCCCTCGGGGGGAAGGGTAGGACAGATACGCAGTATTTT. Translation gives CASSLALGGKGRTDTQYF.